This is a list of T cell receptor beta chains from one sample in a study of blood T cell repertoires in COVID-19. Libraries were prepared by immunoSEQ multiplex PCR; TCRdb keeps only in-frame clonotypes and omits some of them. The table includes around 230,000 clones, 70% to 85% detected once. Sequencing used peripheral blood. The receptors originated from a man in his forties who had recovered from COVID-19. Both conserved end residues are part of each CDR3. A D gene is named only where the DNA matches it firmly. Clone size is not always given. Where it is, it says once, few, many or a class for expanded clones.

clone size	V gene	D gene	J gene	CDR3 protein	CDR3 DNA
NA	TRBV2	NA	TRBJ2-1	CASSLAKGRLDNEQFF	TGTGCCAGCAGTTTGGCAAAGGGGAGGTTGGACAATGAGCAGTTCTTC
NA	TRBV9	NA	TRBJ1-1	CASSVGIGEVAFF	TGTGCCAGCAGCGTAGGAATTGGTGAGGTAGCTTTCTTT
NA	TRBV18	TRBD2	TRBJ2-3	CASSPAPGAGGTDTQYF	TGTGCCAGCTCACCCGCGCCCGGAGCGGGAGGCACAGATACGCAGTATTTT
NA	TRBV19	TRBD1	TRBJ1-1	CASSTETTGLTEAFF	TGTGCCAGTAGTACGGAAACGACAGGGTTAACTGAAGCTTTCTTT
NA	TRBV7-2	TRBD1	TRBJ2-5	CASSDRDRSLPVYF	TGTGCCAGCAGCGACCGGGACAGGAGCCTCCCCGTGTACTTC
NA	TRBV18	TRBD2	TRBJ2-1	CASSPPNGGGYNEQFF	TGTGCCAGCTCACCACCCAACGGGGGGGGATACAATGAGCAGTTCTTC
NA	TRBV30	NA	TRBJ2-6	CAWSVGSSGANVLTF	TGTGCCTGGAGTGTTGGGAGCTCTGGGGCCAACGTCCTGACTTTC
NA	TRBV5-6	NA	TRBJ1-5	CASSLGQSNQPQHF	TGTGCCAGCAGCTTAGGACAGAGCAATCAGCCCCAGCATTTT
NA	TRBV2	NA	TRBJ2-7	CASSRQVSRSGEQYF	TGTGCCAGCAGTCGTCAAGTCTCCCGTTCCGGCGAGCAGTACTTC
NA	TRBV7-2	TRBD1	TRBJ1-2	CASSLVTTGGLYGYTF	TGTGCCAGCAGCTTAGTTACGACAGGGGGACTCTATGGCTACACCTTC
NA	TRBV5-6	NA	TRBJ1-1	CASSPRGAWNTEAFF	TGTGCCAGCAGCCCACGCGGCGCTTGGAACACTGAAGCTTTCTTT
NA	TRBV6-5	NA	TRBJ1-5	CASTRTRASNQPQHF	TGTGCCAGCACCCGGACCAGGGCGAGCAATCAGCCCCAGCATTTT
NA	TRBV27	NA	TRBJ2-7	CASSLSSRYEQYF	TGTGCCAGCAGTTTATCTTCCCGCTACGAGCAGTACTTC
once	TRBV5-6	TRBD1	TRBJ1-4	CASSFTGGSNEKLFF	TGTGCCAGCAGCTTTACAGGGGGGTCTAATGAAAAACTGTTTTTT
NA	TRBV30	NA	TRBJ1-1	CAWSSRGNTEAFF	TGTGCCTGGAGTTCTCGGGGGAACACTGAAGCTTTCTTT
NA	TRBV11-2	TRBD1	TRBJ2-1	CASSPRQGVLYNEQFF	TGTGCCAGCAGCCCGCGACAGGGGGTCCTCTACAATGAGCAGTTCTTC
NA	TRBV5-5	TRBD2	TRBJ2-3	CASSFREGDTQYF	TGTGCCAGCAGCTTCCGGGAGGGGGATACGCAGTATTTT
NA	TRBV6-6	TRBD2	TRBJ2-7	CASSTAGTAYEQYF	TGTGCCAGCAGCACAGCGGGGACGGCCTACGAGCAGTACTTC
once	TRBV5-4	TRBD2	TRBJ2-1	CASSSAGVPYNEQFF	TGTGCCAGCAGCTCAGCGGGGGTCCCCTACAATGAGCAGTTCTTC
NA	TRBV2	TRBD1	TRBJ2-1	CARSERDRISFF	TGTGCCAGAAGTGAAAGGGACAGGATCTCGTTCTTC